These 3 T cell receptor beta chains were all obtained from the same sample, sequenced in a study of T cells in Graves' hyperthyroidism and ophthalmopathy. TCR beta CDR3 sequences were amplified from RNA transcripts. First-round RT-PCR of the TCR CDR3 relied on the HTBI primer set. Each CDR3 protein is one row after TCRdb ran MiXCR on the multiplex PCR reads. The table includes about 560,000 distinct CDR3 sequences, 16% detected once. The sample consisted of blood. These receptors originate from a woman under 30 with Graves' hyperthyroidism.

This clonotype was seen a handful of times. The genes are TRBV19 and TRBJ1-5, with D perhaps TRBD1 (6 bases). The germline V and J ends were trimmed by 6 bases and 1 base, with 25 bases remaining between them. The CDR3 covers 19 residues. Germline lookup yields CDR1 LNHDA and CDR2 SQIVND (reference sequence). The CDR3 sequence is CASSPLGGGIRVSNQPQHF. CDR3 in DNA: TGTGCCAGTAGCCCCCTGGGAGGGGGGATTCGGGTGAGCAATCAGCCCCAGCATTTT. Combining the CDR3 with reference TRBV19 and TRBJ1-5 gives the whole variable domain DGGITQSPKYLFRKEGQNVTLSCEQNLNHDAMYWYRQDPGQGLRLIYYSQIVNDFQKGDIAEGYSVSREKKESFPLTVTSAQKNPTAFYLCASSPLGGGIRVSNQPQHFGDGTRLSIL.

The chain links TRBV12-3 or TRBV12-4 to TRBJ1-6, with 11 bases identical to TRBD1. The CDR3 has 15 residues. V lost 5 bases, J lost 7 bases, and 4 bases stayed unmatched. CDR3 protein: CASSPGQGANSPLHF. CDR3 in DNA: TGTGCCAGCAGTCCCGGACAGGGGGCAAATTCACCCCTCCACTTT.

This clonotype showed up many times. The chain is built from TRBV3-1 and TRBJ2-7, with TRBD1 as a possible D gene (8 bases). Germline lookup yields CDR1 LGHDT and CDR2 YNNKEL (reference sequence). The CDR3 has 15 amino acids. Trimming stripped 1 base from V and 4 bases from J, with 14 bases between. CDR3 loop: CASSQGGQGLYEQYF. In DNA form, the CDR3 reads TGTGCCAGCAGCCAAGGCGGACAGGGACTATACGAGCAGTACTTC.